Listed here are 5 T cell receptor beta chains from one sample, sequenced in a study of OX40 agonist ivuxolimab in advanced cancers. TCRdb keeps only in-frame clones here, not all; method: immunoSEQ multiplex PCR. This table holds some 40,000 clones, approximately 91% found once. Sequenced material: CD4+ or CD8+ T cells sorted from blood, taken in a trial of the OX40 agonist ivuxolimab. These receptors were collected from an adult with an advanced solid tumor such as melanoma, head and neck, liver or kidney cancer.

The chain has TRBV2 and TRBJ2-5; tentatively, D is TRBD1 or TRBD2 (5 bases each). The V gene lost 3 bases and the J gene lost 7 bases, with 15 bases spanning the gap. CDR3 length equals 14 residues. The V gene's germline CDR1 is SNHLY and CDR2 FYNNEI. The CDR3 is CASSDWVGTGTQYF. The DNA of the CDR3 is TGTGCCAGCAGTGACTGGGTAGGGACCGGGACCCAGTACTTC.

The V gene is TRBV6-5, the J gene TRBJ2-5; 8 bases line up with TRBD2. V lost 4 bases to trimming and J lost 1 base; unmatched junction nucleotides: 2. The length of the CDR3 is 14 residues. Germline CDR1 is MNHEY and CDR2 is SVGAGI. CDR3 residues: CASSFTSGQETQYF. DNA for the CDR3: TGTGCCAGCAGTTTTACTAGCGGCCAAGAGACCCAGTACTTC.

The rearrangement uses TRBV27 and TRBJ2-3; 7 bases map to TRBD1. The germline V gene encodes CDR1 MNHEY and CDR2 SMNVEV (reference sequence). The CDR3 totals 17 residues. J gave up 6 bases and V 1 base, and 13 bases lay outside the gene matches. CDR3 protein: CASSLLRTGGVMDTQYF. For the CDR3, the DNA is TGTGCCAGCAGTTTATTGAGGACAGGCGGAGTAATGGATACGCAGTATTTT.

This clone was seen a single time. This sequence joins TRBV4-1 and TRBJ1-2; unclear D gene. The CDR3 loop spans 14 amino acids. Trimming removed 0 bases from V and 7 bases from J, with 12 bases in between. CDR1 MGHRA and CDR2 YSYEKL come from the germline V gene. The CDR3 here is CASSQDSQRGGYTF. For the CDR3, the DNA is TGCGCCAGCAGCCAAGATAGTCAGCGCGGTGGCTACACCTTC.

The chain is built from TRBV6-1 and TRBJ2-2; a possible D gene is TRBD2 (5 bases). The ends were cut back, 6 bases at V and 7 bases at J, with 9 bases in the middle. The length of the CDR3 is 12 residues. CDR1 and CDR2 from the germline V gene are MNHNS and SASEGT. CDR3: CASRLGSGELFF. The DNA of the CDR3 is TGTGCCAGCAGATTAGGGAGCGGGGAGCTGTTTTTT.